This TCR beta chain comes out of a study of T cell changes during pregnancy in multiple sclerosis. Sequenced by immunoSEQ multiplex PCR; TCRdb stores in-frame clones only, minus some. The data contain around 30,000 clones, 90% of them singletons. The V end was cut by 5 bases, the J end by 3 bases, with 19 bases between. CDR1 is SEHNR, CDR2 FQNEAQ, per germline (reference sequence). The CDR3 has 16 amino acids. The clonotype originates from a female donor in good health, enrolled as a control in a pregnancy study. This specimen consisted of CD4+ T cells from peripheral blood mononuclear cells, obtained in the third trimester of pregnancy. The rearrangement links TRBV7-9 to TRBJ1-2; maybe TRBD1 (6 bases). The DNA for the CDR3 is TGTGCCAGCAGCCCACGTGGGGGGGCAGGCCACTATGGCTACACCTTC. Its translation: CASSPRGGAGHYGYTF.